This TCR beta chain was obtained from a study of response to subunit inactivated influenza vaccine. Via MiXCR, TCRdb re-called the RT-PCR reads, giving one row per CDR3 protein. The data show about 180,000 distinct CDR3 sequences, about 9% seen once. Broader study findings: T cells newly recruited by each seasonal influenza vaccination are few, the authors suggested.

This CDR3 comprises 16 residues. Per germline, CDR1 SGDLS and CDR2 YYNGEE. V dropped 2 bases and J dropped 2; count of bases not matched to a gene: 7. This clonotype was observed a few times. Its antigen is currently unknown. The V gene is TRBV9, the J gene TRBJ2-1; 7 nucleotides align to TRBD2. This specimen was non-naive T cells sorted from PBMCs, taken on the day of vaccination. This TCR came from a man in his forties or fifties who received an inactivated influenza vaccine. CDR3 sequence (DNA): TGTGCCAGCAGCGTTCTCGCGGGAGTGGCCTACAATGAGCAGTTCTTC. Amino acid sequence: CASSVLAGVAYNEQFF. The full variable domain, in which reference TRBV9 and TRBJ2-1 provide the parts outside the CDR3, is DSGVTQTPKHLITATGQRVTLRCSPRSGDLSVYWYQQSLDQGLQFLIQYYNGEERAKGNILERFSAQQFPDLHSELNLSSLELGDSALYFCASSVLAGVAYNEQFFGPGTRLTVL.